This TCR beta chain was profiled in a study of blood T cells in healthy people across ages. The CDR3 is 13 residues long. Trimming removed 4 bases from V and 6 bases from J, with 13 bases in between. Germline V CDR1 and CDR2: DFQATT, SNEGSKA (reference sequence). Per-sample yields of isolated PBMCs were at least 7 million. Alongside a J-beta primer mix, a sample-barcoded 5' primer served in a second PCR lasting 7 to 11 cycles. MiXCR, run by TCRdb on the 5' RACE reads, gives a single entry per CDR3 protein. The table lists about 1.4 million distinct CDR3 sequences, approximately 60% of them singletons, with over 5% in the top ten.

The clonotype comes from a man between 18 and 29 years old in good health. Material for sequencing was blood. The chain employs TRBV20-1 and TRBJ2-1; D is unresolved. This CDR3 is CSATKRASNEQFF. CDR3 DNA sequence: TGCAGTGCTACCAAGCGCGCTAGCAATGAGCAGTTCTTC.